The source of this T cell receptor beta chain is a study of T cells in Graves' hyperthyroidism and ophthalmopathy. There were TCR beta CDR3 regions amplified from RNA transcripts. HTBI primers were used for first-round RT-PCR of the TCR CDR3. TCRdb itself ran the multiplex PCR reads through MiXCR, one entry per CDR3 protein. Of around 600,000 distinct CDR3 sequences listed, more than 15% are singletons. Those patients with uncontrolled infection, other autoimmune disease, pregnancy or lactation were excluded. This clonotype has ten or more counts. V was trimmed by 2 bases and J by 5 bases, leaving 9 bases between them. Germline CDR1 is MNHEY and CDR2 is SVGAGI. The CDR3 runs 13 residues.

This clonotype originated in a woman in her twenties or thirties with Graves' hyperthyroidism. Source material: blood. The rearrangement links TRBV6-5 to TRBJ1-1; D gene unclear. In nucleotides, the CDR3 is TGTGCCAGCAGTTACAGGGATGGGACTGAAGCTTTCTTT. Encoded protein: CASSYRDGTEAFF.